This T cell receptor beta chain derives from a study of T cell responses to AZD1222 COVID-19 vaccine. CDR3 length: 17 residues. V lost 2 bases and J lost 2; bases outside the gene matches: 8. The germline CDR1 and CDR2 sequences are LGHDT and YNNKEL (reference sequence). This table comes from immunoSEQ multiplex PCR, and its TCRdb copy is limited to in-frame clones, with some not included. The table lists some 100,000 clones, around nine tenths of them singletons. The sequences come from peripheral blood, collected on day 0 of AZD1222 vaccination. The sequence came from an adult in good health. The rearrangement uses TRBV3-1 (or the pseudogene TRBV3-2) and TRBJ2-1; 8 nucleotides match TRBD2. For the CDR3, the DNA is TGTGCCAGCAGCCAAAACCGACTAGCGTGGACCTACAATGAGCAGTTCTTC. Protein sequence: CASSQNRLAWTYNEQFF.